A selection of T cell receptor beta chains follows, all from one sample in a study of identical twins. In TCRdb, the 5' RACE reads were re-called with MiXCR into one record per CDR3 protein. The sample includes roughly 720,000 distinct CDR3 sequences, approximately 18% of them seen just once. This sample also belongs to another study, concerning T cells expressing NK-cell markers.

What was sequenced was PBMCs. The source of these receptors is a woman aged 18-35 years in good health. Each CDR3 is given with its conserved first and last residue. The D gene is left open where the match is weak. Size is omitted from some rows. Given values are once, few, many or a class for expanded clones.

size,V,D,J,CDR3,DNA
.,TRBV15,TRBD1,TRBJ1-1,CATSRDFGTGLGTQAFF,TGTGCCACCAGCAGAGATTTCGGGACAGGGCTGGGGACCCAAGCTTTCTTT
.,TRBV7-9,TRBD2,TRBJ2-1,CASNAAGDRNEQFF,TGTGCCAGCAACGCAGCGGGAGATAGGAATGAGCAGTTCTTC
.,TRBV12-3/TRBV12-4,.,TRBJ2-5,CASSLDDQETQYF,TGTGCCAGCAGTTTAGATGACCAAGAGACCCAGTACTTC
many,TRBV20-1,TRBD2,TRBJ2-1,CSATPAGRSYNEQFF,TGCAGTGCCACCCCAGCGGGGAGGTCCTACAATGAGCAGTTCTTC
few,TRBV7-3,.,TRBJ2-1,CASSPPQSDEQFF,TGTGCCAGCAGCCCACCCCAGAGCGATGAGCAGTTCTTC
many,TRBV12-3/TRBV12-4,.,TRBJ1-5,CASSLGRSNQPQHF,TGTGCCAGCAGTTTGGGGCGGAGCAATCAGCCCCAGCATTTT
few,TRBV29-1,TRBD1,TRBJ2-5,CSVDFTGGETQYF,TGCAGCGTCGACTTCACAGGGGGGGAGACCCAGTACTTC
few,TRBV27,.,TRBJ1-1,CASSLKRDTEAFF,TGTGCCAGCAGTTTAAAACGAGACACTGAAGCTTTCTTT
.,TRBV10-3,.,TRBJ2-1,CARRDSLNNEQFF,TGTGCCAGGAGGGACTCATTAAACAATGAGCAGTTCTTC
few,TRBV20-1,.,TRBJ2-3,CSGRFRSTDTQYF,TGCAGTGGGCGATTTAGAAGCACAGATACGCAGTATTTT
.,TRBV13,.,TRBJ1-2,CASSSAYRETGGYTF,TGTGCCAGCAGCTCTGCCTACAGGGAAACGGGGGGCTACACCTTC
.,TRBV11-2,.,TRBJ2-7,CASSPSGNSYEQYF,TGTGCCAGCAGCCCAAGCGGAAACTCCTACGAGCAGTACTTC
few,TRBV4-1,TRBD1,TRBJ2-1,CASSHSPGQGTYNEQFF,TGCGCCAGCAGCCATTCTCCGGGACAGGGTACCTACAATGAGCAGTTCTTC
.,TRBV12-3/TRBV12-4,TRBD1,TRBJ2-1,CASSLARTGGFF,TGTGCCAGCAGTTTAGCCCGGACAGGGGGCTTCTTC
.,TRBV12-3/TRBV12-4,TRBD2,TRBJ2-1,CASRGGRARVNEQFF,TGTGCCAGCAGAGGCGGGAGGGCCCGAGTGAATGAGCAGTTCTTC
few,TRBV29-1,.,TRBJ2-7,CSVGGSVETSSYEQYF,TGCAGCGTTGGTGGGAGTGTGGAGACCTCATCCTACGAGCAGTACTTC
.,TRBV20-1,.,TRBJ1-1,CSAAKGTEAFF,TGCAGTGCCGCGAAAGGGACAGAAGCTTTCTTT
.,TRBV12-3/TRBV12-4,.,TRBJ2-1,CASRTTSINEQFF,TGTGCCAGCAGGACTACTAGCATCAATGAGCAGTTCTTC
.,TRBV20-1,TRBD1,TRBJ2-3,CSARGTGTGGPDTQYF,TGCAGTGCTAGGGGAACCGGGACAGGGGGCCCAGATACGCAGTATTTT
few,TRBV12-3/TRBV12-4,.,TRBJ2-3,CASSLSAHTDTQYF,TGTGCCAGCAGTTTATCGGCTCACACAGATACGCAGTATTTT
.,TRBV20-1,.,TRBJ1-1,CSARSIRQNTEAFF,TGCAGTGCTAGATCTATCAGGCAGAACACTGAAGCTTTCTTT
few,TRBV12-3/TRBV12-4,.,TRBJ1-5,CASSFWGRGQPQHF,TGTGCCAGCAGTTTTTGGGGGAGGGGTCAGCCCCAGCATTTT
.,TRBV6-1,TRBD1,TRBJ1-1,CASSAGTATEAFF,TGTGCCAGCAGCGCCGGGACAGCCACTGAAGCTTTCTTT
few,TRBV6-5,.,TRBJ2-1,CASSWTIYNEQFF,TGTGCCAGCAGTTGGACGATCTACAATGAGCAGTTCTTC
few,TRBV3-1,.,TRBJ2-2,CASKGTIRGAGELFF,TGTGCCAGCAAGGGCACCATCCGAGGGGCCGGGGAGCTGTTTTTT
.,TRBV3-1,.,TRBJ2-2,CASSQDGLTGELFF,TGTGCCAGCAGCCAAGATGGCCTAACCGGGGAGCTGTTTTTT
few,TRBV7-2,.,TRBJ1-6,CASSLGVGSPLHF,TGTGCCAGCAGCTTAGGCGTGGGGTCACCCCTCCACTTT
.,TRBV5-1,TRBD2,TRBJ2-3,CASSLDLAGIDTQYF,TGCGCCAGCAGCTTGGATCTAGCGGGGATAGATACGCAGTATTTT
many,TRBV5-1,.,TRBJ2-7,CASSLGQNYEQYF,TGTGCCAGCAGTTTAGGACAGAACTACGAGCAGTACTTC
many,TRBV14,.,TRBJ2-3,CASSQAGSPSTDTQYF,TGTGCCAGCAGCCAAGCGGGTTCTCCTAGCACAGATACGCAGTATTTT
few,TRBV9,.,TRBJ1-6,CASSVDRNSPLHF,TGTGCCAGCAGCGTAGACCGGAATTCACCCCTCCACTTT
few,TRBV11-2,.,TRBJ2-7,CASSFSPGPYEQYF,TGTGCCAGCAGCTTTTCCCCGGGCCCCTACGAGCAGTACTTC
.,TRBV7-2,TRBD1,TRBJ1-2,CASSQLLQGWSGYTF,TGTGCCAGCAGCCAGCTTCTACAGGGGTGGAGTGGCTACACCTTC
few,TRBV10-3,.,TRBJ1-1,CAITSGTNTEAFF,TGTGCCATCACGTCGGGGACTAACACTGAAGCTTTCTTT
many,TRBV6-6,.,TRBJ1-1,CASSYSENTEAFF,TGTGCCAGCAGTTACTCGGAGAACACTGAAGCTTTCTTT
.,TRBV9,.,TRBJ2-5,CASSPWQAAETQYF,TGTGCCAGCAGCCCCTGGCAGGCGGCAGAGACCCAGTACTTC
.,TRBV6-5,.,TRBJ2-2,CASSYSGSPNTGELFF,TGTGCCAGCAGTTACTCCGGGAGCCCGAACACCGGGGAGCTGTTTTTT
.,TRBV3-1,.,TRBJ2-7,CASSQGFTGLTYEQYF,TGTGCCAGCAGCCAAGGCTTCACAGGGCTAACCTACGAGCAGTACTTC
.,TRBV7-2,.,TRBJ2-7,CASSSPGLSSYEQYF,TGTGCCAGCAGCTCACCGGGGCTGAGCTCCTACGAGCAGTACTTC
.,TRBV5-1,TRBD1,TRBJ1-1,CASSLVGQGASEAFF,TGCGCCAGCAGCTTGGTGGGACAGGGGGCTAGTGAAGCTTTCTTT
.,TRBV12-3/TRBV12-4,TRBD2,TRBJ2-7,CASSDQNGGFYSYEQYF,TGTGCCAGCAGTGACCAAAACGGGGGGTTTTATTCCTACGAGCAGTACTTC
.,TRBV4-1,.,TRBJ2-4,CASSQPSEGGNIQYF,TGCGCCAGCAGCCAACCTTCCGAGGGGGGAAACATTCAGTACTTC
.,TRBV5-5,.,TRBJ2-1,CASRWTGGSEQFF,TGTGCCAGCAGGTGGACTGGGGGTTCGGAGCAGTTCTTC
.,TRBV15,TRBD1,TRBJ2-7,CATSRAPTGIHEQYF,TGTGCCACCAGCAGAGCCCCGACAGGGATCCACGAGCAGTACTTC
.,TRBV18,.,TRBJ2-1,CASSPDPRPFSYNEQFF,TGTGCCAGCTCACCCGACCCTAGACCCTTCTCCTACAATGAGCAGTTCTTC
.,TRBV2,.,TRBJ2-7,CASTTGMAYEQYF,TGTGCCAGCACAACAGGGATGGCCTACGAGCAGTACTTC
.,TRBV19,TRBD2,TRBJ2-5,CASSPTWGGETQYF,TGTGCCAGTAGTCCCACCTGGGGGGGAGAGACCCAGTACTTC
many,TRBV5-6,TRBD1,TRBJ2-1,CASSWGTGGNEQFF,TGTGCCAGCAGCTGGGGGACAGGGGGTAATGAGCAGTTCTTC
few,TRBV7-2,TRBD1,TRBJ1-2,CASSWTDPGGQGYTF,TGTGCCAGCAGCTGGACCGACCCAGGGGGGCAGGGCTACACCTTC
few,TRBV11-2,TRBD2,TRBJ2-1,CASSLVTSGRTEFF,TGTGCCAGCAGCTTAGTGACCAGCGGGAGAACGGAGTTCTTC
.,TRBV15,.,TRBJ2-3,CATSRDPGGSDTQYF,TGTGCCACCAGCAGAGATCCGGGCGGATCAGATACGCAGTATTTT
.,TRBV9,TRBD1,TRBJ1-2,CASSVTRTGLNYGYTF,TGTGCCAGCAGCGTAACCCGGACAGGCCTGAACTATGGCTACACCTTC
.,TRBV5-6,.,TRBJ2-5,CASSSGPGTQYF,TGTGCCAGCAGCTCGGGACCCGGCACCCAGTACTTC
.,TRBV7-9,TRBD1,TRBJ2-7,CASSGPGTGERSYEQYF,TGTGCCAGCAGCGGTCCCGGGACAGGGGAGCGTTCCTACGAGCAGTACTTC